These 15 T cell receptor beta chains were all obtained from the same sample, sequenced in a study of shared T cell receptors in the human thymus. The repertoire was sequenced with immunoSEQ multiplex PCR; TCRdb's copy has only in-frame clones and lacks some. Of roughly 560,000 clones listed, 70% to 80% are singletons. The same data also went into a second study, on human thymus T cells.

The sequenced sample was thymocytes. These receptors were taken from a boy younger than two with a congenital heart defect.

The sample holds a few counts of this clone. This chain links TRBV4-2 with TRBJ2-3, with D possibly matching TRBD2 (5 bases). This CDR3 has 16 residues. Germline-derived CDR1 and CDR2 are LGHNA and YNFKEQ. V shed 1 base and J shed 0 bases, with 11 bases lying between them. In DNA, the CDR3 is TGTGCCAGCAGCCAAGGTGCGTGGGAGAGCACAGATACGCAGTATTTT. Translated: CASSQGAWESTDTQYF.

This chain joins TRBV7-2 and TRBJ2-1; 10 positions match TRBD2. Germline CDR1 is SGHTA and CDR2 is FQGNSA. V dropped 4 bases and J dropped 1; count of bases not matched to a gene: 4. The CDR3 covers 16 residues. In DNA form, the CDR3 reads TGTGCCAGCAGCTCTAGCGGGAGAGGATCCTACAATGAGCAGTTCTTC. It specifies CASSSSGRGSYNEQFF.

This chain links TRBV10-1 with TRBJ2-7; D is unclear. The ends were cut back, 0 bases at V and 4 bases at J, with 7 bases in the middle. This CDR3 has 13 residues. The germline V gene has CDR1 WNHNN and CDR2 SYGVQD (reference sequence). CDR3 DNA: TGCGCCAGCAGTGAGTCTATAGAGTACGAGCAGTACTTC. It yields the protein CASSESIEYEQYF.

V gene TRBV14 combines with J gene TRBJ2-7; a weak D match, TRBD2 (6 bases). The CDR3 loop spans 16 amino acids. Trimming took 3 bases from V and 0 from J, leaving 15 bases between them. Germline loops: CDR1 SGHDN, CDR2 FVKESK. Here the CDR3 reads CASSHLGREFSYEQYF. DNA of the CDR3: TGTGCCAGCAGCCACCTTGGACGGGAGTTCTCCTACGAGCAGTACTTC.

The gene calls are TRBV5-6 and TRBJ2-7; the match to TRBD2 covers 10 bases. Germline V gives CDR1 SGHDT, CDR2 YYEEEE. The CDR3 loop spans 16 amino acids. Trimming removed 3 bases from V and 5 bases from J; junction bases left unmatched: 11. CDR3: CASSSASGSWVDEQYF. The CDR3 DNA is TGTGCCAGCAGCTCCGCTAGCGGGAGCTGGGTCGACGAGCAGTACTTC.

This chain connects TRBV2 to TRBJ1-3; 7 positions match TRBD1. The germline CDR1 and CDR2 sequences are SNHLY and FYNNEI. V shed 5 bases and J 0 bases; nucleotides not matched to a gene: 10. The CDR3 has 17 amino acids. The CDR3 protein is CASSRQGCPYSGNTIYF. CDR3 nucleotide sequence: TGTGCCAGCAGTAGACAGGGTTGTCCCTACTCTGGAAACACCATATATTTT.

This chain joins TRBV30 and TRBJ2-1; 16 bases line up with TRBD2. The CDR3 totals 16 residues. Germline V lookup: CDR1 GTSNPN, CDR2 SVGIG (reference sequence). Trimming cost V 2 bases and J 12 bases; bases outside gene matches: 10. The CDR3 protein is CAWSSPGLAGGRGQFF. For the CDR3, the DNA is TGTGCCTGGAGTTCCCCGGGACTAGCGGGGGGGCGGGGGCAGTTCTTC.

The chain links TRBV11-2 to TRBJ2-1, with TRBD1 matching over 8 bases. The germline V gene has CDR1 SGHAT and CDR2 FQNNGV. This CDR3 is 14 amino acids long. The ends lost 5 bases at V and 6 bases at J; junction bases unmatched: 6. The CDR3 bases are TGTGCCAGCAGCCCATTGGACAGGGTCAATGAGCAGTTCTTC. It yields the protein CASSPLDRVNEQFF. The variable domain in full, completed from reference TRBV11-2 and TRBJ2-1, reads EAGVAQSPRYKIIEKRQSVAFWCNPISGHATLYWYQQILGQGPKLLIQFQNNGVVDDSQLPKDRFSAERLKGVDSTLKIQPAKLEDSAVYLCASSPLDRVNEQFFGPGTRLTVL.

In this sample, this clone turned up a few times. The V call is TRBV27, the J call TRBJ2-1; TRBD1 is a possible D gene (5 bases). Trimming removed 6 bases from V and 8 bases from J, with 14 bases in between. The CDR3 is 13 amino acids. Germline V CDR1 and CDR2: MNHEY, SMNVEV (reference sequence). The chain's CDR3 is CASRYGAVDEQFF. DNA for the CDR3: TGTGCCAGCAGGTATGGGGCCGTGGATGAGCAGTTCTTC.

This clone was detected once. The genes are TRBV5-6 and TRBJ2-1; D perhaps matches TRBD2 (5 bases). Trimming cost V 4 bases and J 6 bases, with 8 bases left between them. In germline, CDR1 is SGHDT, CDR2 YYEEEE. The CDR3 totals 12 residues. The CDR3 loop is CASSPGGNEQFF. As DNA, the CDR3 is TGTGCCAGCAGCCCCGGAGGCAATGAGCAGTTCTTC.

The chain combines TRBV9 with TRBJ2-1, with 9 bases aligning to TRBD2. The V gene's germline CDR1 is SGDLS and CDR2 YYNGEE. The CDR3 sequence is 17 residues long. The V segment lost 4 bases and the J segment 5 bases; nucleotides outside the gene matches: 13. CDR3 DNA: TGTGCCAGCAGCCAGGCGCGGGAGGGACCATCCAACAATGAGCAGTTCTTC. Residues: CASSQAREGPSNNEQFF.

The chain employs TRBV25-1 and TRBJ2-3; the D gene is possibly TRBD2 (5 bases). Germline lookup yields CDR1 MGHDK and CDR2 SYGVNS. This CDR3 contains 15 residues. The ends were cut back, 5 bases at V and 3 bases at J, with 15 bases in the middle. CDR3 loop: CASSKEARRTDTQYF. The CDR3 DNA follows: TGTGCCAGCAGTAAGGAGGCCCGACGGACAGATACGCAGTATTTT.

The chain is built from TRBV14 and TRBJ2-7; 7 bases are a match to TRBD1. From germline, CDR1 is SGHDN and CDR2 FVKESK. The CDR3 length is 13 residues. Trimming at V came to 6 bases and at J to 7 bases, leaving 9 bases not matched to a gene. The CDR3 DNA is TGTGCCAGCAGGATCCCGGGACAGCCGGAGCAGTACTTC. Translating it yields CASRIPGQPEQYF.

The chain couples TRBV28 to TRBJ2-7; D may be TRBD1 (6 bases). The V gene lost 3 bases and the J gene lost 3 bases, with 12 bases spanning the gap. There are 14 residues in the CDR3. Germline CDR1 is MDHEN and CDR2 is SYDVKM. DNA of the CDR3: TGTGCCAGCAGTTTCCGACAGGCCCTCTACGAGCAGTACTTC. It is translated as CASSFRQALYEQYF.

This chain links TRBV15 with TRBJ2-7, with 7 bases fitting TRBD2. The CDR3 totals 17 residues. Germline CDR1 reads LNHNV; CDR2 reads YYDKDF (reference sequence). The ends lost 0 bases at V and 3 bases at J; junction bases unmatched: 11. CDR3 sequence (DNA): TGTGCCACCAGCAGAGATCGTGGAGCGGGATCCATCTACGAGCAGTACTTC. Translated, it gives CATSRDRGAGSIYEQYF.